This TCR beta chain emerged from a study of response to subunit inactivated influenza vaccine. V trimming: 2 bases; J trimming: 2 bases; junction bases outside the gene matches: 3. The CDR3 is 14 residues long. From germline, CDR1 is SGHRS and CDR2 YFSETQ. This clonotype was seen only a few times. TCRdb used MiXCR to reprocess the RT-PCR reads, holding one entry per CDR3 protein. Among 500,000 to 700,000 distinct CDR3 sequences listed, less than 25% were seen once. This sample also belongs to another study, concerning T cells expressing NK-cell markers. As that report states: TCR beta cDNA was generated via 5'RACE template switching incorporating UMIs.

The TCR comes from a man aged 50 to 59 who received an inactivated influenza vaccine. The material was CD4+ T cells sorted from PBMCs, obtained 11 to 12 days after vaccination. This chain links TRBV5-1 with TRBJ2-5; 7 bases agree with TRBD1. The CDR3 DNA reads as TGCGCCAGCAGCTTCGGCAGGGGGCAAGAGACCCAGTACTTC. The encoded protein is CASSFGRGQETQYF. Filled out from reference TRBV5-1 and TRBJ2-5, the complete variable domain reads KAGVTQTPRYLIKTRGQQVTLSCSPISGHRSVSWYQQTPGQGLQFLFEYFSETQRNKGNFPGRFSGRQFSNSRSEMNVSTLELGDSALYLCASSFGRGQETQYFGPGTRLLVL.